Below, 13 T cell receptor beta chains from the same sample are listed, as sequenced in a study of vaccination and CD4 T cells after COVID-19. Cultured CD4+ T-cell DNA underwent Oncomine TCR Beta short-read sequencing. TCRdb reanalysed the PCR reads using MiXCR and keeps one entry per CDR3 protein. In the table there are 15,000 to 20,000 distinct CDR3 sequences, about 70% of which are singletons. The antigens these receptors bind are not known. Described treatment: approximately 10-day PBMC culture with coronavirus spike peptide pools or control peptides (ViraFEST assay). The specimen sequenced was CD4+ T cells from blood, cultured in vitro. The source is a human donor who had recovered from COVID-19.

The chain carries TRBV11-1 and TRBJ2-1; D remains unclear. Trimming shortened V by 3 bases and J by 12 bases, and 15 bases separated the two germline ends. Germline CDR1 reads SGHAT; CDR2 reads FQDESV (reference sequence). The CDR3 covers 13 residues. CDR3 nucleotides: TGTGCCAGCAGCTTGGAAGAAAACTGGGTGCAGTTCTTC. It codes for CASSLEENWVQFF.

This chain joins TRBV20-1 and TRBJ1-2; a weak D match, TRBD1 (5 bases). The CDR3 covers 19 residues. CDR1 is DFQATT, CDR2 SNEGSKA, per germline (reference sequence). V lost 7 bases to trimming and J lost 5 bases, with 35 bases between them. CDR3 sequence reads: CSVAYTRGKQDEAQYGYTF. As DNA, the CDR3 is TGCAGTGTAGCGTACACCCGCGGCAAACAGGATGAAGCCCAGTATGGCTACACCTTC.

V gene TRBV7-9 combines with J gene TRBJ1-2; D is unclear. CDR1 is SEHNR, CDR2 FQNEAQ, per germline (reference sequence). V shed 2 bases and J shed 0 bases, with 7 bases lying between them. The length of the CDR3 is 14 residues. The DNA of the CDR3 is TGTGCCAGCAGCTTACCGGATACTAACTATGGCTACACCTTC. Residues: CASSLPDTNYGYTF.

The chain is built from TRBV6-2 or TRBV6-3 and TRBJ2-7; TRBD1 or TRBD2 may be the D gene (5 bases each). CDR3 length: 16 residues. Germline values: CDR1 MNHEY, CDR2 SVGEGT. Trimming removed 7 bases at V and 1 base at J, with 20 bases between. Here the CDR3 DNA reads TGTGCCAGCACTAAAGAAGGGTCAGGGAGATCCTACGAGCAGTACTTC. Translating it yields CASTKEGSGRSYEQYF.

This chain joins TRBV6-2 or TRBV6-3 and TRBJ1-5, with D hard to call. The CDR3 loop spans 14 amino acids. V was trimmed by 7 bases and J by 7 bases, leaving 17 bases between them. Germline CDR1 reads MNHEY; CDR2 reads SVGEGT. CDR3 loop: CASTPNPVWQPQHF. The DNA for the CDR3 is TGTGCCAGCACCCCCAACCCCGTTTGGCAGCCCCAGCATTTT.

This clonotype occurred a few times. The chain recombines TRBV20-1 with TRBJ1-1; a weak D match, TRBD1 (5 bases). This CDR3 contains 14 residues. CDR1 DFQATT and CDR2 SNEGSKA come from the germline V gene (reference sequence). Trimming took 6 bases from V and 2 from J, leaving 16 bases between them. CDR3 residues: CSAHIGTFNTEAFF. CDR3 bases: TGCAGTGCCCACATCGGGACTTTCAACACTGAAGCTTTCTTT.

The chain joins TRBV15 to TRBJ1-2; 9 positions agree with TRBD1. CDR1 and CDR2 from the germline V gene are LNHNV and YYDKDF (reference sequence). Losses at the gene ends were 4 bases for V and 2 bases for J; bases not matched to a gene: 2. This CDR3 region has 14 residues. The CDR3: CATSMGTGNYGYTF. The CDR3 DNA sequence: TGTGCCACCAGCATGGGGACAGGGAACTATGGCTACACCTTC.

The chain links TRBV5-1 to TRBJ1-2; TRBD1 matches 7 bases. Unmatched junction bases numbered 6, after V lost 3 bases and J lost 4 bases. Germline V gene lookup returns CDR1 SGHRS and CDR2 YFSETQ. The CDR3 is 14 amino acids. This chain's CDR3 is CASSSLDRRYGYTF. CDR3 DNA: TGCGCCAGCAGCTCCCTGGACAGGCGCTATGGCTACACCTTC.

The V and J genes are TRBV7-8 and TRBJ1-5; D unclear. There are 13 residues in the CDR3. Germline assignment: CDR1 SGHVS and CDR2 FQNEAQ. Trimming stripped 7 bases from V and 0 bases from J, with 7 bases between. The CDR3 coding sequence is TGTGCCAGCAAGGGTCATAGCAATCAGCCCCAGCATTTT. This sequence encodes CASKGHSNQPQHF.

The chain carries TRBV20-1 and TRBJ1-2; maybe TRBD1 (5 bases). The ends were cut back, 3 bases at V and 4 bases at J, with 12 bases in the middle. The CDR3 covers 13 residues. The V gene's germline CDR1 is DFQATT and CDR2 SNEGSKA (reference sequence). CDR3 coding DNA: TGCAGTGCTAGTTCTACAGGACCCTATGGCTACACCTTC. Amino acids: CSASSTGPYGYTF.

The chain couples TRBV20-1 to TRBJ2-2; TRBD1 agrees at 7 bases. This CDR3 contains 14 residues. Looked up from germline, CDR1 is DFQATT and CDR2 is SNEGSKA (reference sequence). The V and J ends lost 3 bases and 3 bases, in that order; junction bases with no gene match: 4. The CDR3 DNA reads as TGCAGTGCTAGTGGGCAGGGGGACACCGGGGAGCTGTTTTTT. It translates to CSASGQGDTGELFF.

Comment on this clonotype: Sequence at one end of the junction differs from germline and may be a read error. V gene TRBV7-8 combines with J gene TRBJ1-1; 9 bases line up with TRBD1. This CDR3 has 16 amino acids. Germline CDR1 SGHVS, CDR2 FQNEAQ. CDR3 DNA sequence: TGTGTCAGCAGAGAAAACAGGGGGCGGAAGAACACTGAAGCTTTCTTT. Its protein product is CVSRENRGRKNTEAFF.

The chain recombines TRBV20-1 with TRBJ1-1; unclear D gene. V was clipped by 3 bases and J by 4 bases, with 9 bases between them. CDR3 length: 12 residues. In germline, CDR1 is DFQATT, CDR2 SNEGSKA (reference sequence). This CDR3 is CSASRAITEAFF. The CDR3, as DNA: TGCAGTGCTAGTAGGGCGATCACTGAAGCTTTCTTT.